This section outlines one T cell receptor beta chain sequence together with its context. Its target is unknown. These data belong to a study of Ad26.COV2.S vaccination and SARS-CoV-2 variants. As for the study in general: The authors gave Ad26.COV2.S intramuscularly, either once or twice 56 days apart.

J was trimmed by 0 bases and V by 3 bases; bases with no gene match: 4. The CDR3 sequence is 15 residues long. Germline lookup yields CDR1 SGHDN and CDR2 FVKESK. Findings and limits, study-wide: An underestimation of total T cell responses may have resulted from the TCR breadth and depth analyses. Post-vaccination breadth of spike-specific CD8+ and CD4+ T cell responses was reportedly substantial.

Only in-frame clones appear in the TCRdb table, and some are missing; sequencing was by immunoSEQ multiplex PCR. This repertoire shows about 440,000 clones, 90% found once; its top ten account for roughly 4.3%. The treatment: approximately 18 received Ad26.COV2.S at low or high dose, single or two shots; 5 received placebo; per-sample allocation not given. At day 63 after the first vaccine or placebo injection, samples were drawn. An Ad26 vector expressing Wuhan-strain SARS-CoV-2 spike served as the vaccine. Specimen: peripheral blood, collected in a trial of Ad26.COV2.S vaccine versus placebo. V usage is TRBV14 and J usage is TRBJ1-1; TRBD1 matches at 7 bases. The clonotype originates from a person aged 18-60 years who received the Ad26.COV2.S COVID-19 vaccine or a placebo. The CDR3, as DNA: TGTGCCAGCAGCCATCGGGACAGCTTGAACACTGAAGCTTTCTTT. This translates into CASSHRDSLNTEAFF.